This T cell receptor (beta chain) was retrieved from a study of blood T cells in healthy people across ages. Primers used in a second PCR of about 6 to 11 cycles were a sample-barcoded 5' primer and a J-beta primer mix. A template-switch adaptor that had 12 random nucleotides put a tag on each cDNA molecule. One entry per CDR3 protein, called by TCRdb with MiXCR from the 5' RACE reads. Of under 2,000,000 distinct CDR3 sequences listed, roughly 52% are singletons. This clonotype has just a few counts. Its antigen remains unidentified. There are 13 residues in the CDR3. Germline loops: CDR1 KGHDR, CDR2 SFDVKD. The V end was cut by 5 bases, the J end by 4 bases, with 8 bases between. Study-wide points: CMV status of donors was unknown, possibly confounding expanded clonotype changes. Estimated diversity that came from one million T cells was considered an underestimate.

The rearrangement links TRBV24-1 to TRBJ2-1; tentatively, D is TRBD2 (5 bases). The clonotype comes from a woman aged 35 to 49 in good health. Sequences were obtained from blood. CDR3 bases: TGTGCCACCAGTGGTAGCGCGTACAATGAGCAGTTCTTC. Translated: CATSGSAYNEQFF.